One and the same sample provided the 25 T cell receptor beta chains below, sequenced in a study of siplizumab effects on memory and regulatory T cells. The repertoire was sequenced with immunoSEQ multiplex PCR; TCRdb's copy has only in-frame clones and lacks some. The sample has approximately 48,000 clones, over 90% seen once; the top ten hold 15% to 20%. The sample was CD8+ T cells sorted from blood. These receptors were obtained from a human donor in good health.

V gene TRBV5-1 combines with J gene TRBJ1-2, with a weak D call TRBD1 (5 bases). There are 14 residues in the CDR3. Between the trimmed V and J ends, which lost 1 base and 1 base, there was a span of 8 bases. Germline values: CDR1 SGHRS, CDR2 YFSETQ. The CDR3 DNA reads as TGCGCCAGCAGCTTGAGGGGCAGTAACTATGGCTACACCTTC. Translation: CASSLRGSNYGYTF.

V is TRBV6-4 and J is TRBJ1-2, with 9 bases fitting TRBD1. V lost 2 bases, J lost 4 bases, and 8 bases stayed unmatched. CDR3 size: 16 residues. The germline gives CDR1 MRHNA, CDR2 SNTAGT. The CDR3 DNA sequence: TGTGCCAGCAGTGACACAACCGGGACAGGGATCTATGGCTACACCTTC. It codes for CASSDTTGTGIYGYTF.

CDR3 nucleotides: TGTGCCAGCAGCCCCACAGGGCTGGGCCAGCCCCAGCATTTT. It specifies CASSPTGLGQPQHF. The J gene is TRBJ1-5, the V gene TRBV5-5, with D perhaps matching TRBD1 (6 bases). Trimming removed 4 bases at V and 7 bases at J, with 15 bases between. CDR3 length equals 14 residues. Germline V gene lookup returns CDR1 SGHKS and CDR2 YYEKEE (reference sequence). The full variable domain, in which reference TRBV5-5 and TRBJ1-5 provide the parts outside the CDR3, is DAGVTQSPTHLIKTRGQQVTLRCSPISGHKSVSWYQQVLGQGPQFIFQYYEKEERGRGNFPDRFSARQFPNYSSELNVNALLLGDSALYLCASSPTGLGQPQHFGDGTRLSIL.

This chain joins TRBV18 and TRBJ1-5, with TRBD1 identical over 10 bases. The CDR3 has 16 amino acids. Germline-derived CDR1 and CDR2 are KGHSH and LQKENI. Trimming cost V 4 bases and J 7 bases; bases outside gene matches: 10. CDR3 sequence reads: CASSRIRTGGLQPQHF. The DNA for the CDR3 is TGTGCCAGCTCACGAATACGGACAGGGGGTTTGCAGCCCCAGCATTTT.

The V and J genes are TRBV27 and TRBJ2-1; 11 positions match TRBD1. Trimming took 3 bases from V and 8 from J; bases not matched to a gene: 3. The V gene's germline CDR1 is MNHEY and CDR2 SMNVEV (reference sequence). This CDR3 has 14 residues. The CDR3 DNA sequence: TGTGCCAGCAGTTTTGGACAGGGGGCCGATGAGCAGTTCTTC. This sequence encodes CASSFGQGADEQFF.

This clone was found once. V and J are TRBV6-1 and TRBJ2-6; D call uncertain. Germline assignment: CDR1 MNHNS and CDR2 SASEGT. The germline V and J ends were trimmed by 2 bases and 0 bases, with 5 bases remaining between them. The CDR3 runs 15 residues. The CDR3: CASSERNSGANVLTF. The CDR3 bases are TGTGCCAGCAGTGAACGGAACTCTGGGGCCAACGTCCTGACTTTC.

The CDR3 sequence: CASSLWDGFYTDTQYF. CDR3 coding DNA: TGTGCCAGCAGCTTATGGGACGGATTTTACACAGATACGCAGTATTTT. The chain combines TRBV7-9 with TRBJ2-3; possibly TRBD1 or TRBD2 for D (5 bases each). The CDR3 contains 16 residues. Germline V CDR1 and CDR2: SEHNR, FQNEAQ (reference sequence). The V end lost 2 bases, the J end lost 2 bases, and 14 bases lay between the germline ends.

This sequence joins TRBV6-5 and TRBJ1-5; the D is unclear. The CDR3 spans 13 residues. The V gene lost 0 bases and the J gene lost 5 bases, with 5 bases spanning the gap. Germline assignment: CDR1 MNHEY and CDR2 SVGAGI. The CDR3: CASSYSGDQPQHF. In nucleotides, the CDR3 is TGTGCCAGCAGTTACTCTGGGGATCAGCCCCAGCATTTT.

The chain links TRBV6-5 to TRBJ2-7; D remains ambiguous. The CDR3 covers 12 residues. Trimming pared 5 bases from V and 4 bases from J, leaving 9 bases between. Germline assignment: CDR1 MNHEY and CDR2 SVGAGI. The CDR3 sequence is CASSPGNYEQYF. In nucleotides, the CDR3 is TGTGCCAGCAGTCCCGGAAATTACGAGCAGTACTTC.

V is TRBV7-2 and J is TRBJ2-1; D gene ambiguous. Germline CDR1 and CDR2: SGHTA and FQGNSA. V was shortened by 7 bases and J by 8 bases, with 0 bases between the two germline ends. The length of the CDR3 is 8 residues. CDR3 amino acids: CASNEQFF. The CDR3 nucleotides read TGTGCCAGCAATGAGCAGTTCTTC.

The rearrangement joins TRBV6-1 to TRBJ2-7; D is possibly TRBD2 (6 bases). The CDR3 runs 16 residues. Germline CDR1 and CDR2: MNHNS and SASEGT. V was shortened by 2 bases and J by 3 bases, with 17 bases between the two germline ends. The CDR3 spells CASSEYIGGVHYEQYF. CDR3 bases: TGTGCCAGCAGTGAATACATCGGGGGTGTCCACTACGAGCAGTACTTC.

The DNA for the CDR3 is TGTGCCAGCAGCGTAAGCCAGGGCAATGAGCAGTTCTTC. It yields the protein CASSVSQGNEQFF. This chain connects TRBV9 to TRBJ2-1, with D possibly TRBD1 on 5 matching bases. The ends were cut back, 1 base at V and 6 bases at J, with 8 bases in the middle. Germline loops: CDR1 SGDLS, CDR2 YYNGEE. The CDR3 loop spans 13 amino acids.

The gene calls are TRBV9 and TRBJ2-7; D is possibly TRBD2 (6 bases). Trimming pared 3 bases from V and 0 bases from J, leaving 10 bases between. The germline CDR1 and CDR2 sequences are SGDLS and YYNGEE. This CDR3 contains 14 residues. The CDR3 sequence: CASSAWDSSYEQYF. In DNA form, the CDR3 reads TGTGCCAGCAGCGCCTGGGACTCCTCCTACGAGCAGTACTTC.

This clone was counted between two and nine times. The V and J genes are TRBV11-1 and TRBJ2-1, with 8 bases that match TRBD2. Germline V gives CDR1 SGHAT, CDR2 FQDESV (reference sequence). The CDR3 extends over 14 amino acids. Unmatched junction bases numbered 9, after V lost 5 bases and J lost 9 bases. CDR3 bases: TGTGCCAGCAGCCGAGCGGGAGCGGGGAGTGAGCAGTTCTTC. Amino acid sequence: CASSRAGAGSEQFF.

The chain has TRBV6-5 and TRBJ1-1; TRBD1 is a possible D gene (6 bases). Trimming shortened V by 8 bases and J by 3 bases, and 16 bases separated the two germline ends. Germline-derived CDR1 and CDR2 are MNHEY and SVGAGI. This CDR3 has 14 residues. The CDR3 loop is CASQGGGAHTEAFF. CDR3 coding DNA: TGTGCCAGCCAAGGTGGGGGGGCGCACACTGAAGCTTTCTTT.

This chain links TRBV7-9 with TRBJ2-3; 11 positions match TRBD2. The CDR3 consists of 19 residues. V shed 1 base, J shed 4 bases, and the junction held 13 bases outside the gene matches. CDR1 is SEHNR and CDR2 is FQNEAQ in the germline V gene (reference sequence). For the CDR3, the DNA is TGTGCCAGCAGCTTAGTGGGACTAGCGGCGGCAGGGGTGGCAGATACGCAGTATTTT. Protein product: CASSLVGLAAAGVADTQYF.

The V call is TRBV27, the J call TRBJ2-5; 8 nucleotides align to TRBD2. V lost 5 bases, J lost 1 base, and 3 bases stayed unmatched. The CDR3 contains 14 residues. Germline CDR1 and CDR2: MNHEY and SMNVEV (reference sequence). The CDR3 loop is CASSPGLAQETQYF. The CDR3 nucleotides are TGTGCCAGCAGTCCTGGACTAGCCCAAGAGACCCAGTACTTC.

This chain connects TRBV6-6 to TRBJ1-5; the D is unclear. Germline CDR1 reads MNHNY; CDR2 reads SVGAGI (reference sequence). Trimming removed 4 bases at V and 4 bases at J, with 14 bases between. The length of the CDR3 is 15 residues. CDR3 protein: CASSFLTVKNQPQHF. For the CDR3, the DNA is TGTGCCAGCAGTTTCCTGACTGTGAAGAATCAGCCCCAGCATTTT.

CDR3 loop: CASSHYNPGGSGRVYEQYF. CDR3 nucleotide sequence: TGTGCCAGCAGTCATTATAACCCCGGGGGGAGCGGGAGAGTCTACGAGCAGTACTTC. The chain links TRBV27 to TRBJ2-7; 8 nucleotides line up with TRBD2. V was clipped by 5 bases and J by 3 bases; unmatched bases: 21. Germline values: CDR1 MNHEY, CDR2 SMNVEV (reference sequence). There are 19 residues in the CDR3.

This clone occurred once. CDR3 region: CASTIGGSPSTDTQYF. The DNA for the CDR3 is TGTGCCAGCACTATAGGGGGCTCGCCGAGCACAGATACGCAGTATTTT. The chain is built from TRBV27 and TRBJ2-3, with 7 bases aligning to TRBD1. This CDR3 contains 16 residues. V was pared by 7 bases and J by 0 bases, with 10 bases of the junction left unmatched. Germline lookup yields CDR1 MNHEY and CDR2 SMNVEV (reference sequence).

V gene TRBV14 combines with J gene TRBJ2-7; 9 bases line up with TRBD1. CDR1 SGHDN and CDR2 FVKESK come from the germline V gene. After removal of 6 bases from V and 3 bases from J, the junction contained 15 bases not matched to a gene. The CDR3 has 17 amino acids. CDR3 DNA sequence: TGTGCCAGCAGTCGACCTCTGGGACAGGGTGAGATCTACGAGCAGTACTTC. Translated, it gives CASSRPLGQGEIYEQYF.

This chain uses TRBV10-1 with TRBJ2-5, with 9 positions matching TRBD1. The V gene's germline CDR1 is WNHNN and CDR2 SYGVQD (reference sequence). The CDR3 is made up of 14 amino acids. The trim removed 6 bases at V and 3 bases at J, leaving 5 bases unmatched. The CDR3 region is CASSHTGGEETQYF. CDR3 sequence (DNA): TGCGCCAGCAGCCATACAGGGGGCGAAGAGACCCAGTACTTC.

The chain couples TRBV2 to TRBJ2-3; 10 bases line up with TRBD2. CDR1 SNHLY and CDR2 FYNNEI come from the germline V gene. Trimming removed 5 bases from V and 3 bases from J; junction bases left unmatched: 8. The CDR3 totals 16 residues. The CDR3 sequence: CASSSGRARGTDTQYF. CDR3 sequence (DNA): TGTGCCAGCAGTAGCGGGAGGGCCCGGGGGACAGATACGCAGTATTTT.

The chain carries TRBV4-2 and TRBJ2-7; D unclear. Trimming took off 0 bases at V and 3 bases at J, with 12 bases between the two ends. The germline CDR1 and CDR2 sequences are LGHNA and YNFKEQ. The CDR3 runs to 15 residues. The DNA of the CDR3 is TGTGCCAGCAGCCAAGAACGGAAGTTTAGCTACGAGCAGTACTTC. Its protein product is CASSQERKFSYEQYF.

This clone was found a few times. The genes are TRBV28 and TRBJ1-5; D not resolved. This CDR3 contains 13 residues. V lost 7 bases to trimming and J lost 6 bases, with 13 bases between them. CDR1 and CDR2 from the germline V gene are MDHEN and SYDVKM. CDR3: CASTEEGGQPQHF. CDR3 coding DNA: TGTGCCAGCACCGAGGAGGGAGGTCAGCCCCAGCATTTT.